The 5 T cell receptor beta chains in this list originate from one sample, sequenced in a study of blood T cell repertoires in COVID-19. TCRdb keeps only in-frame clones here, not all; method: immunoSEQ multiplex PCR. This sample has 400,000 to 500,000 clones, with 75% to 90% found just once. The specimen was peripheral blood. Receptors were obtained from a woman younger than 45 with active or convalescent COVID-19.

The V and J genes are TRBV5-8 and TRBJ2-6; D is uncertain. This CDR3 region has 16 residues. V lost 2 bases and J lost 0, with 9 bases in between. Germline V lookup: CDR1 SGHTS, CDR2 YDEGEE. In DNA, the CDR3 is TGTGCCAGCAGCTTCGGTCTTCGCTCTGGGGCCAACGTCCTGACTTTC. Protein sequence: CASSFGLRSGANVLTF. The full variable domain, in which reference TRBV5-8 and TRBJ2-6 provide the parts outside the CDR3, is EAGVTQSPTHLIKTRGQQATLRCSPISGHTSVYWYQQALGLGLQFLLWYDEGEERNRGNFPPRFSGRQFPNYSSELNVNALELEDSALYLCASSFGLRSGANVLTFGAGSRLTVL.

Only a few counts were recorded for this clone. The chain uses TRBV5-4 and TRBJ1-6, with D unclear. The V gene lost 4 bases and the J gene lost 6 bases, with 5 bases spanning the gap. Germline V gene lookup returns CDR1 SGHNT and CDR2 YYREEE (reference sequence). The CDR3 runs 12 residues. This CDR3 reads CASSQINSPLHF. The CDR3 bases are TGTGCCAGCAGCCAGATTAATTCACCCCTCCACTTT.

This clone has a single count. The chain is built from TRBV4-1 and TRBJ2-7; no clear D. Germline CDR1 and CDR2: MGHRA and YSYEKL. V lost 1 base and J lost 3, with 13 bases in between. This CDR3 comprises 15 residues. The chain's CDR3 is CASSQAGGSIYEQYF. The DNA of the CDR3 is TGCGCCAGCAGCCAAGCAGGTGGTTCGATCTACGAGCAGTACTTC.

The chain's CDR3 is CASSRGMNTEAFF. In DNA form, the CDR3 reads TGCGCCAGCAGCCGAGGGATGAACACTGAAGCTTTCTTT. The rearrangement joins TRBV5-1 to TRBJ1-1; unclear D gene. With 4 bases removed from V and 0 bases from J, the gap between germline ends came to 7 bases. The CDR3 length is 13 residues. The germline V gene encodes CDR1 SGHRS and CDR2 YFSETQ.

This rearrangement joins TRBV14 to TRBJ1-2; 9 bases line up with TRBD1. Germline V gene data show CDR1 as SGHDN and CDR2 as FVKESK. CDR3 size: 16 residues. V was pared by 0 bases and J by 5 bases, with 7 bases of the junction left unmatched. CDR3 amino acids: CASSQEDRGVVYGYTF. As DNA, the CDR3 is TGTGCCAGCAGCCAAGAGGACAGGGGAGTAGTTTATGGCTACACCTTC.